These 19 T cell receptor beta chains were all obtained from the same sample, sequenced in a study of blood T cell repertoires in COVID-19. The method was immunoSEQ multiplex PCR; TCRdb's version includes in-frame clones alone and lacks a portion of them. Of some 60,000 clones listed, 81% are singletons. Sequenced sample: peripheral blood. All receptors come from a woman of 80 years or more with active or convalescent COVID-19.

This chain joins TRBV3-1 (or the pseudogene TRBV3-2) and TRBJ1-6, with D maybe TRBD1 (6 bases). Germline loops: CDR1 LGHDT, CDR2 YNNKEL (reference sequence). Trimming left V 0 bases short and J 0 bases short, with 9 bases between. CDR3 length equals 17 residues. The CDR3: CASSQETGSSYNSPLHF. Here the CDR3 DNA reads TGTGCCAGCAGCCAAGAAACAGGGAGCTCCTATAATTCACCCCTCCACTTT.

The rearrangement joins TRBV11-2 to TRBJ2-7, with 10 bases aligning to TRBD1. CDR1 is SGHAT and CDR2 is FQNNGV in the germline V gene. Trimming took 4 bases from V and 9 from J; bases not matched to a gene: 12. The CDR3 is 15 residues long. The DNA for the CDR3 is TGTGCCAGCAGCTCCGGGACAGGGGTCTTTACGAGGCAGTACTTC. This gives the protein CASSSGTGVFTRQYF.

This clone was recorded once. The CDR3 nucleotides read TGTGCCAGTACCTTAGGACAGGGGGCGTCGGATGGCTACACCTTC. It translates to CASTLGQGASDGYTF. The chain uses TRBV19 and TRBJ1-2, with 11 bases aligning to TRBD1. CDR1 and CDR2 (germline): LNHDA, SQIVND (reference sequence). Trimming removed 7 bases from V and 6 bases from J; junction bases left unmatched: 10. This CDR3 has 15 residues.

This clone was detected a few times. The CDR3 reads CASGSTSGGETQYF. The CDR3 DNA reads as TGTGCTAGTGGTTCCACTAGCGGGGGTGAGACCCAGTACTTC. The V gene is TRBV12-5, the J gene TRBJ2-5; 11 bases map to TRBD2. This CDR3 is 14 amino acids long. V lost 4 bases and J lost 5; bases outside the gene matches: 3. From germline, CDR1 is LGHNT and CDR2 FRNRAP.

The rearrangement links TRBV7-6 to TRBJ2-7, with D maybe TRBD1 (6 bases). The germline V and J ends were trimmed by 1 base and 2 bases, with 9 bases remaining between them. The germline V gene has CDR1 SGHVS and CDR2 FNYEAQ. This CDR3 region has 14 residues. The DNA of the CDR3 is TGTGCCAGCAGCTTAGGACAGGAAACCTACGAGCAGTACTTC. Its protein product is CASSLGQETYEQYF. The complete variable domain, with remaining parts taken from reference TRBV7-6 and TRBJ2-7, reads GAGVSQSPRYKVTKRGQDVALRCDPISGHVSLYWYRQALGQGPEFLTYFNYEAQQDKSGLPNDRFSAERPEGSISTLTIQRTEQRDSAMYRCASSLGQETYEQYFGPGTRLTVT.

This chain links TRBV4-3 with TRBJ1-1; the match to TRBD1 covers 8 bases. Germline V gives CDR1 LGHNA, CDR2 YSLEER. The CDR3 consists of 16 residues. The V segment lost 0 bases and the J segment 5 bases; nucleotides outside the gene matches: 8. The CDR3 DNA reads TGCGCCAGCAGCCAAGATCTTCAGGGGGCCGGGACTGAAGCTTTCTTT. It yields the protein CASSQDLQGAGTEAFF.

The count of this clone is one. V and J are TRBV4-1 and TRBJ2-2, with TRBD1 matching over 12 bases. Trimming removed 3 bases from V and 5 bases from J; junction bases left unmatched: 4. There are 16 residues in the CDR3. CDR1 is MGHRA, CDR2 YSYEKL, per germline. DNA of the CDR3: TGCGCCAGCAGCCAGGGACAGGGGGCATATACCGGGGAGCTGTTTTTT. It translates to CASSQGQGAYTGELFF.

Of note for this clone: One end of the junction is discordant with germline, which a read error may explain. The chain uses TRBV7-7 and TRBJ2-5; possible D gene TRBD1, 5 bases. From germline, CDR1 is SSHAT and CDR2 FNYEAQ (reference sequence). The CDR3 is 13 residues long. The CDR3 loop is CASSSDSQETQYF. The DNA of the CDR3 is TGTGCTAGCAGCTCAGACAGCCAAGAGACCCAGTACTTC.

The CDR3 here is CASSVVQGLFTDTQYF. In DNA form, the CDR3 reads TGTGCCAGCAGCGTAGTTCAGGGCCTTTTCACAGATACGCAGTATTTT. The chain couples TRBV9 to TRBJ2-3; TRBD1 might be the D (5 bases). The CDR3 loop spans 16 amino acids. V was shortened by 0 bases and J by 2 bases, with 13 bases between the two germline ends. Germline assignment: CDR1 SGDLS and CDR2 YYNGEE.

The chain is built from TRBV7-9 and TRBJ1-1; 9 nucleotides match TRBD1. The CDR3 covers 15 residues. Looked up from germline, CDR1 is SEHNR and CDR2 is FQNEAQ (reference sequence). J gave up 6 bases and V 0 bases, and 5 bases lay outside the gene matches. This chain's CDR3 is CASSLAGGQGPEAFF. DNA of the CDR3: TGTGCCAGCAGCTTAGCGGGGGGACAGGGCCCTGAAGCTTTCTTT. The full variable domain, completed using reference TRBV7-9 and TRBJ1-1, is DTGVSQNPRHKITKRGQNVTFRCDPISEHNRLYWYRQTLGQGPEFLTYFQNEAQLEKSRLLSDRFSAERPKGSFSTLEIQRTEQGDSAMYLCASSLAGGQGPEAFFGQGTRLTVV.

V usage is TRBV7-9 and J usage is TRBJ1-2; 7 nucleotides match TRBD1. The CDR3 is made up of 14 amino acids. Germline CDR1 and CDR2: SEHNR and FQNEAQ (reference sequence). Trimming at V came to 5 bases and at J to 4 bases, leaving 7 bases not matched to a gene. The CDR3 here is CASSRQGPGYGYTF. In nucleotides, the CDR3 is TGTGCCAGCAGCCGACAGGGTCCCGGCTATGGCTACACCTTC. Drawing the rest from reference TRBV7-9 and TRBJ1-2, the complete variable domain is DTGVSQNPRHKITKRGQNVTFRCDPISEHNRLYWYRQTLGQGPEFLTYFQNEAQLEKSRLLSDRFSAERPKGSFSTLEIQRTEQGDSAMYLCASSRQGPGYGYTFGSGTRLTVV.

The CDR3 bases are TGTGCCAGCACCCTCCTCGACACCATATATTTT. Protein sequence: CASTLLDTIYF. J is TRBJ1-3 and V is TRBV12-3 or TRBV12-4; D not certain. This CDR3 comprises 11 residues. V was trimmed by 7 bases and J by 8 bases, leaving 9 bases between them.

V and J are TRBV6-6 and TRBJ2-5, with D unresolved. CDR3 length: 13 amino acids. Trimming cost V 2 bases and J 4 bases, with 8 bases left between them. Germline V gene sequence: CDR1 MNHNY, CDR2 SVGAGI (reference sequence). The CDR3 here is CASSYQSVETQYF. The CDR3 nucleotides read TGTGCCAGCAGTTACCAAAGCGTAGAGACCCAGTACTTC.

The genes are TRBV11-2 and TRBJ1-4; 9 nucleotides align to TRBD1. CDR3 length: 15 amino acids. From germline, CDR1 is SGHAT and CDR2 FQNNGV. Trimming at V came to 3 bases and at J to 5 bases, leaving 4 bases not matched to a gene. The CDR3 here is CASSFWTGANEKLFF. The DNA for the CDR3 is TGTGCCAGCAGCTTCTGGACAGGGGCGAATGAAAAACTGTTTTTT.

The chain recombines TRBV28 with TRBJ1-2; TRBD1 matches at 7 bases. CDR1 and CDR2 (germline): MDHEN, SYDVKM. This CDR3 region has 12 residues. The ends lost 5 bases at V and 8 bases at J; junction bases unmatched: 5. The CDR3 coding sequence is TGTGCCAGCAGTCTCACAGGGGTGGGCTACACCTTC. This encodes CASSLTGVGYTF.

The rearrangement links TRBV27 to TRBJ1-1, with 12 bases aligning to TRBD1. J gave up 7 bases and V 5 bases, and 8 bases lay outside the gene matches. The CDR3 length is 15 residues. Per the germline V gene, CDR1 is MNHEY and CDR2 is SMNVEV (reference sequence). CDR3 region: CASSLGTGGAIEAFF. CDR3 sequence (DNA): TGTGCCAGCAGTCTAGGGACAGGGGGCGCGATTGAAGCTTTCTTT.

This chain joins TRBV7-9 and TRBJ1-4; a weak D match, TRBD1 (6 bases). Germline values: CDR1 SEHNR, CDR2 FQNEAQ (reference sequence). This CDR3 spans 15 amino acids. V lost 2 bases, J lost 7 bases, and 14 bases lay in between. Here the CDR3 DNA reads TGTGCCAGCAGCTTATTCGGGGCAGGGGTTGAAAAACTGTTTTTT. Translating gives CASSLFGAGVEKLFF.

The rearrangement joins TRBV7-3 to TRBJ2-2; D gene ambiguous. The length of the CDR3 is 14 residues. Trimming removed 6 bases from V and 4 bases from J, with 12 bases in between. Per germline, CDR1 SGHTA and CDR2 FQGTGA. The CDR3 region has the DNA TGTGCCAGCAGTCTTACTACATCCACCGGGGAGCTGTTTTTT. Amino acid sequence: CASSLTTSTGELFF.

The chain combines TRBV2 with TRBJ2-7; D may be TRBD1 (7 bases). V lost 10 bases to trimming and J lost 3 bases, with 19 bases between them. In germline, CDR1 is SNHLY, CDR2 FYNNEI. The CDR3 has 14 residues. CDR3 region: CATGAGQRFYEQYF. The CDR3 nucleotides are TGTGCCACCGGGGCGGGACAGAGATTCTACGAGCAGTACTTC.